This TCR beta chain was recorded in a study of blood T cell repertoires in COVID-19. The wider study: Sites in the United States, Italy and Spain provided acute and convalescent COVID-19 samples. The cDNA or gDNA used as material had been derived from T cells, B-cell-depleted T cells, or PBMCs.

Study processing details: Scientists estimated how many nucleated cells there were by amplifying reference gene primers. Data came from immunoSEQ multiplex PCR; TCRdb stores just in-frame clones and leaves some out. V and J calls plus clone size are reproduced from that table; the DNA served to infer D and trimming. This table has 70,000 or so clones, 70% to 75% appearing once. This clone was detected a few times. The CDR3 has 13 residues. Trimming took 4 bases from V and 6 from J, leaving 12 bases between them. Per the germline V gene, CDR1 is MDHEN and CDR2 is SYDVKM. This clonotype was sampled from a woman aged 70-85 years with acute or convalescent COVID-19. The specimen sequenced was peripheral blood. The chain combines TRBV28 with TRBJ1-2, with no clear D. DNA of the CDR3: TGTGCCAGCAGTTCACATCGGGGTGATGGCTACACCTTC. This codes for CASSSHRGDGYTF.